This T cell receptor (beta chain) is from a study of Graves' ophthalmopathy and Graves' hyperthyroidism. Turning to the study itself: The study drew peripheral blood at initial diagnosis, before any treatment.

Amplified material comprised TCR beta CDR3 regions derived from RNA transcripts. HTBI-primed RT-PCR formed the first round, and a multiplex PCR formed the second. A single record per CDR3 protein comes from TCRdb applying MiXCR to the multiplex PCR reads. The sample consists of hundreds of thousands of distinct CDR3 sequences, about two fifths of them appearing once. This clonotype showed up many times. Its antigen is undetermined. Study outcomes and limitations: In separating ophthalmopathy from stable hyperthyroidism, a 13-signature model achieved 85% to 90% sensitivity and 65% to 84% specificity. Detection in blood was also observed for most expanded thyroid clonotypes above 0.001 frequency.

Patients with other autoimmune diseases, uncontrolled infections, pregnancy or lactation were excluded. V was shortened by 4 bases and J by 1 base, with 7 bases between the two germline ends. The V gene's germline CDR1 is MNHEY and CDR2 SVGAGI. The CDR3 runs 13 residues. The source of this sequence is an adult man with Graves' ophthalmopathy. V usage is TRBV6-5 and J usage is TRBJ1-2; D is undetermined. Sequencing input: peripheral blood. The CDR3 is CASSFGVNYGYTF. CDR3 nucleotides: TGTGCCAGCAGTTTTGGGGTTAACTATGGCTACACCTTC.